This entry lists 19 T cell receptor beta chains sequenced from one sample in a study of blood T cell repertoires in COVID-19. The method was immunoSEQ multiplex PCR; TCRdb's version includes in-frame clones alone and lacks a portion of them. Of roughly 200,000 clones listed, 85% to 90% are singletons. Sequenced sample: PBMCs or T cells enriched from blood (not recorded which). The receptors were sampled from a woman in her thirties or forties with acute COVID-19.

This clone was picked up one time. The genes are TRBV6-5 and TRBJ2-7; perhaps TRBD1 as D (5 bases). The CDR3 length is 15 residues. Per germline, CDR1 MNHEY and CDR2 SVGAGI. V lost 0 bases and J lost 1, with 10 bases in between. The CDR3 DNA sequence: TGTGCCAGCAGTTACTCGGGAACAGGATCCTACGAGCAGTACTTC. Amino acids: CASSYSGTGSYEQYF.

CDR3 region: CASSQAQANSYEQYF. CDR3 sequence (DNA): TGCGCCAGCAGCCAAGCACAGGCGAACTCCTACGAGCAGTACTTC. This rearrangement joins TRBV4-1 to TRBJ2-7, with D perhaps matching TRBD1 (5 bases). Germline CDR1 reads MGHRA; CDR2 reads YSYEKL. This CDR3 comprises 15 residues. V was pared by 1 base and J by 0 bases, with 10 bases between.

The rearrangement joins TRBV21-1 to TRBJ1-2. TRBV21-1 constitutes a pseudogene. There are 18 residues in the CDR3. CDR3 amino acids: CASSKFTSSGLLDYGYTF. The DNA of the CDR3 is TGTGCCAGCAGCAAATTCACATCCTCGGGACTCTTGGACTATGGCTACACCTTC.

The chain couples TRBV18 to TRBJ2-3; TRBD1 matches 8 bases. The junction had 9 bases not matched to a gene; V was cut back by 6 bases and J by 4 bases. The CDR3 extends over 15 amino acids. Germline CDR1 KGHSH, CDR2 LQKENI. As DNA, the CDR3 is TGTGCCAGCTCGCCTGGACAGGGTTGGGCAGATACGCAGTATTTT. It specifies CASSPGQGWADTQYF.

The chain has TRBV7-2 and TRBJ1-2, with 11 bases lining up with TRBD1. J gave up 4 bases and V 3 bases, and 7 bases lay outside the gene matches. The CDR3 has 16 residues. Germline V lookup: CDR1 SGHTA, CDR2 FQGNSA. This chain's CDR3 is CASSLAWTGGTYGYTF. In nucleotides, the CDR3 is TGTGCCAGCAGCTTGGCCTGGACAGGGGGCACCTATGGCTACACCTTC.

This chain links TRBV7-8 with TRBJ2-3, with TRBD1 as a possible D gene (6 bases). Trimming shortened V by 7 bases and J by 5 bases, and 13 bases separated the two germline ends. Germline assignment: CDR1 SGHVS and CDR2 FQNEAQ. The CDR3 is made up of 13 amino acids. The CDR3 spells CASTLSRGDTQYF. The CDR3 bases are TGTGCCAGCACATTAAGCAGGGGAGATACGCAGTATTTT.

The chain carries TRBV5-1 and TRBJ2-1; 8 nucleotides agree with TRBD1. The CDR3 covers 14 residues. V lost 7 bases and J lost 2; bases outside the gene matches: 5. Germline V CDR1 and CDR2: SGHRS, YFSETQ. CDR3 residues: CASQGQETYNEQFF. The CDR3, as DNA: TGCGCCAGCCAGGGACAGGAGACCTACAATGAGCAGTTCTTC.

The chain has TRBV5-1 and TRBJ2-7; perhaps TRBD1 as D (5 bases). V shed 1 base and J shed 0 bases, with 11 bases lying between them. The CDR3 is made up of 15 amino acids. Per the germline V gene, CDR1 is SGHRS and CDR2 is YFSETQ. CDR3 loop: CASSLSQGLSYEQYF. The DNA for the CDR3 is TGCGCCAGCAGCTTGTCCCAGGGCCTCTCCTACGAGCAGTACTTC.

This clone came up once. The chain is built from TRBV28 and TRBJ1-5; D is possibly TRBD1 (5 bases). The CDR3 contains 15 residues. V was trimmed by 5 bases and J by 8 bases, leaving 19 bases between them. The germline V gene has CDR1 MDHEN and CDR2 SYDVKM. The chain's CDR3 is CASSHPRARSEPQHF. The CDR3, as DNA: TGTGCCAGCAGTCACCCCAGGGCAAGATCAGAGCCCCAGCATTTT.

The rearrangement joins TRBV11-2 to TRBJ1-4; D unclear. The CDR3 is 13 amino acids. Germline CDR1 is SGHAT and CDR2 is FQNNGV. The V and J ends lost 5 bases and 8 bases respectively, with 12 bases between them. The CDR3 DNA reads as TGTGCCAGCAGCGAGAGGGTTGGAGAAAAACTGTTTTTT. It yields the protein CASSERVGEKLFF. Full variable domain (missing parts from reference TRBV11-2 and TRBJ1-4): EAGVAQSPRYKIIEKRQSVAFWCNPISGHATLYWYQQILGQGPKLLIQFQNNGVVDDSQLPKDRFSAERLKGVDSTLKIQPAKLEDSAVYLCASSERVGEKLFFGSGTQLSVL.

The V and J genes are TRBV10-3 and TRBJ2-2; a weak D match, TRBD2 (5 bases). The CDR3 consists of 14 residues. CDR1 ENHRY and CDR2 SYGVKD come from the germline V gene. Deletions cut 3 bases from V and 6 bases from J, with 11 bases between. The CDR3 DNA sequence: TGTGCCATCAGTGAACTAGAATCTGCCGGGGAGCTGTTTTTT. This translates into CAISELESAGELFF.

V and J are TRBV2 and TRBJ1-6; D is perhaps TRBD1 (5 bases). Germline-derived CDR1 and CDR2 are SNHLY and FYNNEI. The V gene lost 6 bases and the J gene lost 0 bases, with 9 bases spanning the gap. The CDR3 covers 15 residues. The CDR3 nucleotides are TGTGCCAGCAGAAGGGGAAGCTCCTATAATTCACCCCTCCACTTT. Translated, it gives CASRRGSSYNSPLHF.

This clone was observed a handful of times. The chain couples TRBV28 to TRBJ1-5, with a possible D match to TRBD1 (6 bases). The germline gives CDR1 MDHEN, CDR2 SYDVKM. CDR3 length: 16 amino acids. Trimming removed 6 bases at V and 2 bases at J, with 17 bases between. CDR3 sequence reads: CASSINRASRNQPQHF. CDR3 sequence (DNA): TGTGCCAGCAGCATAAACAGGGCTTCGCGCAATCAGCCCCAGCATTTT.

The gene calls are TRBV7-3 and TRBJ2-5, with TRBD2 identical over 10 bases. CDR1 is SGHTA, CDR2 FQGTGA, per germline. The CDR3 is made up of 14 amino acids. The trim removed 0 bases at V and 5 bases at J, leaving 0 bases unmatched. The CDR3 DNA reads as TGTGCCAGCAGCTTAACGGGACTAGCGGAGACCCAGTACTTC. As protein: CASSLTGLAETQYF.

The V and J genes are TRBV19 and TRBJ2-5; perhaps TRBD2 as D (7 bases). The CDR3 contains 18 residues. The V end was cut by 3 bases, the J end by 1 base, with 21 bases between. Germline V gene data show CDR1 as LNHDA and CDR2 as SQIVND (reference sequence). The CDR3: CASSIRFPPGEGQETQYF. CDR3 DNA sequence: TGTGCCAGTAGTATCCGCTTCCCCCCAGGGGAGGGCCAAGAGACCCAGTACTTC.

The CDR3 region has the DNA TGTGCCAGCAGCAGACAGGTAGGACAGGGGGCACAGAGTGAGCAGTTCTTC. Protein product: CASSRQVGQGAQSEQFF. This chain links TRBV7-2 with TRBJ2-1; 11 nucleotides align to TRBD1. In germline, CDR1 is SGHTA, CDR2 FQGNSA. The ends lost 5 bases at V and 9 bases at J; junction bases unmatched: 15. This CDR3 has 17 amino acids.

The chain carries TRBV25-1 and TRBJ2-7; the D gene is possibly TRBD1 (5 bases). The CDR3 loop spans 13 amino acids. CDR1 and CDR2 (germline): MGHDK, SYGVNS. V was pared by 4 bases and J by 6 bases, with 13 bases between. CDR3 residues: CASSGGRFVEQYF. The CDR3, as DNA: TGTGCCAGCAGTGGGGGCAGGTTCGTCGAGCAGTACTTC.

CDR3: CASSPQGNTIYF. The CDR3 DNA sequence: TGTGCCAGCAGCCCGCAGGGAAACACCATATATTTT. The V gene is TRBV12-3 or TRBV12-4, the J gene TRBJ1-3; D uncertain. CDR3 length: 12 amino acids. V lost 6 bases and J 4 bases, leaving 7 bases between the germline ends.

J is TRBJ2-7 and V is TRBV18, with 9 bases that match TRBD1. From germline, CDR1 is KGHSH and CDR2 LQKENI. V shed 3 bases, J shed 6 bases, and the junction held 6 bases outside the gene matches. The CDR3 runs 14 residues. CDR3 DNA sequence: TGTGCCAGCTCACCGGGACAGGGCCGACTCGAGCAGTACTTC. It codes for CASSPGQGRLEQYF.